The clone carrying this TCR beta chain was observed a single time. No antigen is known for it. In TCRdb, the reads were re-called with MiXCR into one record per CDR3 protein. The sample includes some 920,000 distinct CDR3 sequences, 30% to 40% of them seen just once. The source of the sample is a study of T cell repertoires in cytomegalovirus infection. Study summary: Both recently identified HLA-C-restricted and well-studied HLA-B-restricted CMV epitopes were used in the study. Based on public TCR beta signatures, there were indications of CMV infection and of a matching HLA type.

Study outcomes and limitations: Cumulative public TCR beta family frequency identified CMV carriers with the relevant HLA. HLA-C-restricted CMV-specific TCR beta clonotypes prevailed in the ex vivo response.

The clonotype originates from a human donor in good health (CMV status not recorded). Some clones in this sample may be carry-over from other donors' samples. Sequenced here: cultured CD8+ T cells from PBMCs, sampled from culture after CMV antigen stimulation.

CDR3 sequence reads: CASSTAAGTVGFF. In DNA form, the CDR3 reads TGTGCCAGCAGCACAGCGGCCGGGACCGTAGGTTTCTTT. V is TRBV7-6 and J is TRBJ1-1, with D perhaps matching TRBD1 (5 bases). With 5 bases removed from V and 13 bases from J, the gap between germline ends came to 20 bases. The CDR3 totals 13 residues. Germline CDR1 reads SGHVS; CDR2 reads FNYEAQ. Using reference TRBV7-6 and TRBJ1-1 for the parts outside the CDR3, the full variable domain is GAGVSQSPRYKVTKRGQDVALRCDPISGHVSLYWYRQALGQGPEFLTYFNYEAQQDKSGLPNDRFSAERPEGSISTLTIQRTEQRDSAMYRCASSTAAGTVGFFGQGTRLTVV.